Listed below are T cell receptor beta chains from one sample, sequenced in a study of T cell responses to AZD1222 COVID-19 vaccine. Data came from immunoSEQ multiplex PCR; TCRdb stores just in-frame clones and leaves some out. The sample shows about 84,000 clones, around 85% of them seen only once. The material was peripheral blood, obtained 28 days after the second AZD1222 dose. All receptors come from an adult who received the AZD1222 COVID-19 vaccine. Each CDR3 is given with its conserved first and last residue. Fields, in order: J gene, D gene, V gene, clone size, CDR3 protein, CDR3 DNA. A D gene is named only where the DNA matches it firmly. Size is stated for part of the rows, as once, few or many counts, or as a class when the clone is expanded.

TRBJ2-1 . TRBV5-8 . CASSPTGRNEQFF TGTGCCAGTAGCCCCACAGGGAGGAATGAGCAGTTCTTC
TRBJ2-7 . TRBV5-1 . CASSLGSPLEQYF TGCGCCAGCAGCCTGGGGAGTCCCCTCGAGCAGTACTTC
TRBJ1-5 TRBD1 TRBV5-8 . CASNSWEGANQPQHF TGTGCCAGCAACTCCTGGGAGGGGGCCAATCAGCCCCAGCATTTT
TRBJ2-3 TRBD1 TRBV19 once CASSLDRADTQYF TGTGCCAGTAGTTTGGACAGGGCGGATACGCAGTATTTT
TRBJ1-1 . TRBV6-5 . CASSYSIIANTEAFF TGTGCCAGCAGTTACTCGATAATCGCGAACACTGAAGCTTTCTTT
TRBJ2-3 TRBD2 TRBV6-2/TRBV6-3 . CASSYPHGTAGGPRTDTQYF TGTGCCAGCAGTTACCCTCACGGAACAGCGGGGGGGCCTCGCACAGATACGCAGTATTTT
TRBJ2-1 TRBD2 TRBV24-1 . CATSELGGGLNEQFF TGTGCCACCAGTGAACTGGGCGGGGGGCTCAATGAGCAGTTCTTC
TRBJ1-5 . TRBV5-1 . CASRPDSNQPQHF TGCGCCAGCAGGCCTGATAGCAATCAGCCCCAGCATTTT
TRBJ2-1 TRBD2 TRBV18 . CASSKSASGGNHNEQFF TGTGCCAGCTCGAAATCCGCTAGCGGGGGGAATCACAATGAGCAGTTCTTC
TRBJ1-5 . TRBV12-3/TRBV12-4 . CASSAGSNQPQHF TGTGCCAGCAGTGCGGGGAGCAATCAGCCCCAGCATTTT
TRBJ1-2 . TRBV14 . CASSQFPSVGYTF TGTGCCAGCAGCCAGTTTCCCTCGGTCGGCTACACCTTC
TRBJ2-3 . TRBV10-3 . CAISESVGRTDTQYF TGTGCCATCAGTGAGTCGGTGGGCCGCACAGATACGCAGTATTTT
TRBJ1-2 . TRBV11-3 . CASSSRTAMGGYTF TGTGCCAGCAGCTCTCGGACAGCCATGGGAGGCTACACCTTC
TRBJ2-7 . TRBV12-2 . CASRLLGGSATQYF TGTGCAAGTCGCTTATTAGGAGGGTCGGCTACGCAGTACTTC
TRBJ2-7 TRBD2 TRBV6-5 . CASSWRGGDEQYF TGTGCCAGCAGTTGGCGGGGGGGGGACGAGCAGTACTTC
TRBJ1-2 TRBD1 TRBV6-2/TRBV6-3 . CASSYLRTGGSYGYTF TGTGCCAGCAGTTACCTTCGGACAGGGGGCTCCTATGGCTACACCTTC
TRBJ2-2 . TRBV9 . CASSLGWITGSGGELFF TGTGCCAGCAGCCTAGGGTGGATCACAGGGTCCGGCGGGGAGCTGTTTTTT
TRBJ2-6 . TRBV7-2 . CASSPFVTSGANVLTF TGTGCCAGCAGCCCCTTTGTAACCTCTGGGGCCAACGTCCTGACTTTC
TRBJ1-2 . TRBV5-1 . CASSLEGSPNYGYTF TGCGCCAGCAGCTTGGAAGGCAGCCCCAACTATGGCTACACCTTC
TRBJ2-1 . TRBV29-1 once CSGGGRNEQFF TGCAGCGGGGGGGGCCGAAATGAGCAGTTCTTC
TRBJ2-1 TRBD1 TRBV6-5 . CASRRQGGNEQFF TGTGCCAGCAGAAGACAGGGTGGGAATGAGCAGTTCTTC
TRBJ2-7 . TRBV28 . CASSLSGSGGYEQYF TGTGCCAGCAGTTTATCGGGGTCTGGGGGATACGAGCAGTACTTC
TRBJ2-5 . TRBV29-1 . CSVVFNTGTSGKETQYF TGCAGCGTTGTTTTTAATACCGGGACCTCCGGAAAAGAGACCCAGTACTTC
TRBJ1-5 TRBD1 TRBV4-2 . CASSRGDRDQPQHF TGTGCCAGCAGCCGAGGGGACAGGGATCAGCCCCAGCATTTT
TRBJ1-5 TRBD1 TRBV7-8 . CASSPRWTGGSNQPQHF TGTGCCAGCAGCCCAAGATGGACAGGGGGTAGCAATCAGCCCCAGCATTTT
TRBJ1-3 . TRBV18 . CASSPSPPGRGNTIYF TGTGCCAGCTCACCTTCCCCCCCAGGCAGAGGAAACACCATATATTTT
TRBJ1-3 TRBD1 TRBV6-5 . CASRQGSGNTIYF TGTGCCAGCCGACAGGGGAGTGGAAACACCATATATTTT
TRBJ2-7 TRBD2 TRBV6-1 . CASSEGTSGRYEQYF TGTGCCAGCAGTGAAGGGACTAGCGGGAGGTACGAGCAGTACTTC
TRBJ1-2 . TRBV6-1 . CASSEPGLFSGYTF TGTGCCAGCAGTGAACCGGGACTCTTTTCTGGCTACACCTTC
TRBJ2-1 TRBD2 TRBV24-1 . CATSDLGTTVNNEQFF TGTGCCACCAGTGATTTGGGGACTACCGTCAACAATGAGCAGTTCTTC
TRBJ2-2 TRBD1 TRBV18 . CASSPQGAVDTGELFF TGTGCCAGCTCACCTCAGGGGGCCGTGGACACCGGGGAGCTGTTTTTT
TRBJ1-1 . TRBV3-1/TRBV3-2 . CASSQVRGETEAFF TGTGCCAGCAGCCAAGTAAGGGGGGAAACCGAAGCTTTCTTT
TRBJ2-3 . TRBV7-9 . CASSSSTGRTDTQYF TGTGCCAGCAGCTCGTCGACGGGACGCACAGATACGCAGTATTTT
TRBJ1-1 . TRBV6-1 once CASSEAGANTEAFF TGTGCCAGCAGTGAAGCGGGGGCGAACACTGAAGCTTTCTTT
TRBJ2-5 TRBD2 TRBV7-2 . CASSLGTGGAPGETQYF TGTGCCAGCAGCTTAGGGACGGGAGGGGCCCCGGGTGAGACCCAGTACTTC
TRBJ1-1 TRBD1 TRBV3-1/TRBV3-2 . CASSQGDRWSTEAFF TGTGCCAGCAGCCAAGGGGACAGGTGGAGCACTGAAGCTTTCTTT
TRBJ2-6 TRBD1 TRBV5-1 once CASSLAGTGGVGSGANVLTF TGCGCCAGCAGCTTGGCTGGGACAGGGGGCGTAGGCTCTGGGGCCAACGTCCTGACTTTC
TRBJ1-1 . TRBV3-1/TRBV3-2 . CASSHVPGTEAFF TGTGCCAGCAGCCACGTGCCCGGCACTGAAGCTTTCTTT
TRBJ1-4 . TRBV28 . CASGGNGGEKLFF TGTGCCAGCGGGGGGAACGGAGGCGAAAAACTGTTTTTT
TRBJ2-1 TRBD2 TRBV7-3 . CASSLRLAGTYNEQFF TGTGCCAGCAGCTTAAGACTAGCGGGAACCTACAATGAGCAGTTCTTC
TRBJ1-1 . TRBV3-1/TRBV3-2 . CASSQNGGSTEAFF TGTGCCAGCAGCCAAAACGGGGGTTCCACTGAAGCTTTCTTT
TRBJ2-7 . TRBV5-6 few CASSVERANPYEQYF TGTGCCAGCAGCGTCGAGCGGGCTAACCCCTACGAGCAGTACTTC
TRBJ2-5 . TRBV11-3 few CASSVDRFQTQYF TGTGCCAGCAGCGTTGACAGGTTCCAGACCCAGTACTTC
TRBJ1-2 . TRBV5-1 . CASSLVTVADGYTF TGCGCCAGCAGCTTGGTTACGGTTGCGGATGGCTACACCTTC
TRBJ1-5 TRBD1 TRBV19 . CASSIDRGQPQHF TGTGCCAGTAGTATAGACAGGGGGCAGCCCCAGCATTTT